Following are 13 T cell receptor beta chains from one sample sequenced in a study of OX40 agonist ivuxolimab in advanced cancers. The table came from immunoSEQ multiplex PCR; TCRdb's copy has only in-frame clones and leaves some out. The table includes 60,000 to 75,000 clones, roughly 84% detected once. The sample was CD4+ or CD8+ T cells sorted from blood, taken in a trial of the OX40 agonist ivuxolimab. Source of these receptors: an adult with an advanced solid tumor such as melanoma, head and neck, liver or kidney cancer.

This sequence joins TRBV5-6 and TRBJ1-2; D is perhaps TRBD1 (5 bases). The germline V gene encodes CDR1 SGHDT and CDR2 YYEEEE. The V end was cut by 4 bases, the J end by 4 bases, with 11 bases between. The CDR3 has 13 residues. CDR3 protein: CASSPDSSYGYTF. CDR3 coding DNA: TGTGCCAGCAGCCCCGACAGTAGCTATGGCTACACCTTC.

J is TRBJ2-5 and V is TRBV4-2, with TRBD1 matching 12 bases. Trimming removed 4 bases from V and 2 bases from J; junction bases left unmatched: 5. Germline V gene lookup returns CDR1 LGHNA and CDR2 YNFKEQ. The CDR3 runs 16 residues. CDR3 sequence (DNA): TGTGCCAGCAGCCCGGGGACAGGGGGCGGGCAAGAGACCCAGTACTTC. Translating gives CASSPGTGGGQETQYF.

CDR3: CASRRTGGIEKLFF. CDR3 in DNA: TGTGCCAGCAGACGGACAGGGGGCATTGAAAAACTGTTTTTT. The genes are TRBV6-5 and TRBJ1-4; 11 nucleotides match TRBD1. J was trimmed by 7 bases and V by 6 bases; bases with no gene match: 4. The CDR3 covers 14 residues. The V gene's germline CDR1 is MNHEY and CDR2 SVGAGI.

This clone was observed a single time. The chain uses TRBV28 and TRBJ1-6; the D is unclear. CDR3 size: 14 residues. Germline V CDR1 and CDR2: MDHEN, SYDVKM. Trimming took off 11 bases at V and 0 bases at J, with 11 bases between the two ends. The CDR3 DNA reads TGTGCCGTACACGCCAGCTCCTATAATTCACCCCTCCACTTT. Its protein is CAVHASSYNSPLHF.

This rearrangement joins TRBV5-4 to TRBJ2-5; 9 positions agree with TRBD1. Per the germline V gene, CDR1 is SGHNT and CDR2 is YYREEE (reference sequence). The J segment lost 3 bases and the V segment lost 1 base, leaving 4 bases of the junction unmatched. This CDR3 is built from 15 residues. As DNA, the CDR3 is TGTGCCAGCAGCTTGTACCGGACAGGGGAAGAGACCCAGTACTTC. It specifies CASSLYRTGEETQYF.

The CDR3 reads CASRGQGYGYTF. The CDR3 bases are TGTGCCAGCAGGGGACAGGGCTATGGCTACACCTTC. J is TRBJ1-2 and V is TRBV2, with TRBD1 matching over 9 bases. The CDR3 totals 12 residues. Germline V CDR1 and CDR2: SNHLY, FYNNEI. Unmatched junction bases numbered 0, after V lost 6 bases and J lost 4 bases.

The chain links TRBV28 to TRBJ2-2; 9 bases agree with TRBD1. Trimming removed 8 bases from V and 7 bases from J; junction bases left unmatched: 8. The length of the CDR3 is 14 residues. Germline CDR1 and CDR2: MDHEN and SYDVKM. The CDR3 nucleotides are TGTGCCAGCGCGGGACAGGGCGTCGTCGGGGAGCTGTTTTTT. This sequence encodes CASAGQGVVGELFF.

The V and J genes are TRBV25-1 and TRBJ2-1; 10 bases fit TRBD2. Looked up from germline, CDR1 is MGHDK and CDR2 is SYGVNS. This CDR3 region has 15 residues. After removal of 1 base from V and 9 bases from J, the junction contained 6 bases not matched to a gene. The CDR3 nucleotides are TGTGCCAGCAGTGAATGGGGGACTAGCGATGGTGAGCAGTTCTTC. Its protein product is CASSEWGTSDGEQFF.

This clone has only one observation. The rearrangement links TRBV9 to TRBJ2-1; TRBD2 matches at 7 bases. Germline V CDR1 and CDR2: SGDLS, YYNGEE. The J segment lost 3 bases and the V segment lost 0 bases, leaving 3 bases of the junction unmatched. This CDR3 is built from 15 residues. The CDR3 nucleotides read TGTGCCAGCAGCGTAGTGGGGGGGAGCTACAATGAGCAGTTCTTC. Amino acid sequence: CASSVVGGSYNEQFF.

The V and J genes are TRBV7-8 and TRBJ2-1; 14 bases agree with TRBD2. Germline V lookup: CDR1 SGHVS, CDR2 FQNEAQ. V was clipped by 4 bases and J by 7 bases; unmatched bases: 18. The CDR3 has 20 amino acids. The CDR3 loop is CASSYNIRLAGGPADNEQFF. The CDR3 nucleotides read TGTGCCAGCAGCTACAACATACGACTAGCGGGAGGGCCGGCGGATAATGAGCAGTTCTTC.

The chain recombines TRBV11-2 with TRBJ1-5; no definite D call. The CDR3 has 15 amino acids. The germline V and J ends were trimmed by 1 base and 3 bases, with 10 bases remaining between them. CDR1 and CDR2 from the germline V gene are SGHAT and FQNNGV. CDR3 sequence: CASSLGGQINQPQHF. The CDR3 DNA is TGTGCCAGCAGCTTAGGCGGTCAGATCAATCAGCCCCAGCATTTT.

The chain uses TRBV5-4 and TRBJ2-1; 9 bases are shared with TRBD2. CDR3 length: 15 amino acids. V lost 4 bases to trimming and J lost 9 bases; unmatched junction nucleotides: 11. Germline V gene sequence: CDR1 SGHNT, CDR2 YYREEE (reference sequence). CDR3 loop: CASSQQGLADGEQFF. The CDR3 bases are TGTGCCAGCAGCCAACAGGGACTAGCAGACGGTGAGCAGTTCTTC. Drawing the rest from reference TRBV5-4 and TRBJ2-1, the complete variable domain is ETGVTQSPTHLIKTRGQQVTLRCSSQSGHNTVSWYQQALGQGPQFIFQYYREEENGRGNFPPRFSGLQFPNYSSELNVNALELDDSALYLCASSQQGLADGEQFFGPGTRLTVL.

V usage is TRBV5-8 and J usage is TRBJ2-3; D might be TRBD1 (6 bases). Looked up from germline, CDR1 is SGHTS and CDR2 is YDEGEE. CDR3 length equals 17 residues. The germline V and J ends were trimmed by 2 bases and 0 bases, with 16 bases remaining between them. The CDR3 reads CASSFRDIKTSTDTQYF. The CDR3 coding sequence is TGTGCCAGCAGCTTCCGGGACATCAAGACTAGCACAGATACGCAGTATTTT. Looking up the rest from reference TRBV5-8 and TRBJ2-3 gives the full variable domain: EAGVTQSPTHLIKTRGQQATLRCSPISGHTSVYWYQQALGLGLQFLLWYDEGEERNRGNFPPRFSGRQFPNYSSELNVNALELEDSALYLCASSFRDIKTSTDTQYFGPGTRLTVL.